This T cell receptor beta chain originates from a study of blood T cell repertoires in COVID-19. Study as a whole: Samples taken during acute and convalescent COVID-19 were collected in the United States, Italy and Spain.

Germline assignment: CDR1 MNHEY and CDR2 SMNVEV (reference sequence). V was shortened by 5 bases and J by 0 bases, with 8 bases between the two germline ends. CDR3 length: 13 residues. In the original analysis: Nucleated cell counts were estimated from reference gene primer amplification. Sequencing used immunoSEQ multiplex PCR; TCRdb keeps in-frame clones, though not all of them. From that table come the V and J calls and clone size; the DNA was used to work out D and trimming. This sample has fewer than 110,000 clones, with around 87% found just once. The sequence derives from a woman aged 25 to 39 with acute or convalescent COVID-19. The gene calls are TRBV27 and TRBJ2-7; D unclear. Input material: peripheral blood. CDR3 in amino acids: CASSRTGSYEQYF. The CDR3 nucleotides read TGTGCCAGCAGTCGAACGGGCTCCTACGAGCAGTACTTC.